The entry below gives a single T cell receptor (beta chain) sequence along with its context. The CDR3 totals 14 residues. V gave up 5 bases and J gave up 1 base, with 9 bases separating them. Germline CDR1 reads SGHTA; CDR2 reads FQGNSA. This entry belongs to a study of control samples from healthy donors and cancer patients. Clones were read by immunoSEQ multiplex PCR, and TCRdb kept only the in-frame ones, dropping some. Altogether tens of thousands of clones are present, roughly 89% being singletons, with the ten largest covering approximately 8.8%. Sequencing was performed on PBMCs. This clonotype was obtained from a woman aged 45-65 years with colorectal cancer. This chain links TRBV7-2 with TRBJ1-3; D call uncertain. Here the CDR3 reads CASSGYISGNTIYF. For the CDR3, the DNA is TGTGCCAGCAGCGGATATATTTCTGGAAACACCATATATTTT.